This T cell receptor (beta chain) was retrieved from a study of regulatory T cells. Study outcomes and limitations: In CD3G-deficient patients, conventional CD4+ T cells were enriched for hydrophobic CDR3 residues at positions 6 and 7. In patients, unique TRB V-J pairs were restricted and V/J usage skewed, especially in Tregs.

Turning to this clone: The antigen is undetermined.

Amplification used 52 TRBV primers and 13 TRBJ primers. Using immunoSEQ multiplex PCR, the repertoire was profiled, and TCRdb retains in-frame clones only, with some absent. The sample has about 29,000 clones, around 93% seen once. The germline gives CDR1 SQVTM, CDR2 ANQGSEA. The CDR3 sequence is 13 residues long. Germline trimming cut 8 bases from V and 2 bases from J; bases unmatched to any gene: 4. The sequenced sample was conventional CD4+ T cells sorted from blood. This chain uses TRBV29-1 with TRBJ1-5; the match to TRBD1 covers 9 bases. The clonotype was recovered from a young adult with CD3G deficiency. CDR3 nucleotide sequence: TGCAGCCCCAGGGACAGGGGCAATCAGCCCCAGCATTTT. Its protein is CSPRDRGNQPQHF.